Shown below are 15 T cell receptor beta chains from a single sample sequenced in a study of OX40 agonist ivuxolimab in advanced cancers. Sequencing was performed with immunoSEQ multiplex PCR; in TCRdb, only in-frame clones are kept and a portion is missing. The sample lists 15,000 to 20,000 clones, 90% occurring once. The sample in question was CD4+ or CD8+ T cells sorted from blood, obtained in a trial of the OX40 agonist ivuxolimab. The origin of the receptors is an adult with an advanced solid tumor such as melanoma, head and neck, liver or kidney cancer.

The chain couples TRBV6-6 to TRBJ2-6, with 9 bases lining up with TRBD1. The CDR3 sequence is 15 residues long. The V and J ends lost 6 bases and 4 bases, in that order; junction bases with no gene match: 4. CDR1 is MNHNY and CDR2 is SVGAGI in the germline V gene (reference sequence). Here the CDR3 reads CASSRTGEGANVLTF. The DNA of the CDR3 is TGTGCCAGCAGCCGGACAGGGGAAGGGGCCAACGTCCTGACTTTC.

The gene calls are TRBV6-6 and TRBJ2-5; D may correspond to TRBD1 or TRBD2 (5 bases each). This CDR3 has 11 amino acids. V lost 2 bases and J 13 bases, leaving 11 bases between the germline ends. Germline assignment: CDR1 MNHNY and CDR2 SVGAGI (reference sequence). The CDR3 spells CASSYGGNSYF. CDR3 sequence (DNA): TGTGCCAGCAGTTACGGGGGAAACTCGTACTTC.

This clone was counted a single time. V is TRBV7-8 and J is TRBJ2-1; D gene ambiguous. Germline V gene lookup returns CDR1 SGHVS and CDR2 FQNEAQ. Trimming cost V 4 bases and J 7 bases, with 8 bases left between them. The CDR3 extends over 12 amino acids. CDR3 in amino acids: CASSSEWNEQFF. The CDR3 bases are TGTGCCAGCAGCTCTGAGTGGAATGAGCAGTTCTTC.

This sequence joins TRBV11-2 and TRBJ2-3, with D maybe TRBD2 (5 bases). The CDR3 spans 14 residues. The V end was cut by 5 bases, the J end by 2 bases, with 11 bases between. CDR1 is SGHAT and CDR2 is FQNNGV in the germline V gene. CDR3 DNA sequence: TGTGCCAGCAGCCCTCCGGACTTCACAGATACGCAGTATTTT. This encodes CASSPPDFTDTQYF. The whole variable domain, remainder taken from reference TRBV11-2 and TRBJ2-3, is EAGVAQSPRYKIIEKRQSVAFWCNPISGHATLYWYQQILGQGPKLLIQFQNNGVVDDSQLPKDRFSAERLKGVDSTLKIQPAKLEDSAVYLCASSPPDFTDTQYFGPGTRLTVL.

V usage is TRBV4-1 and J usage is TRBJ2-2, with 11 bases lining up with TRBD2. Germline V gene lookup returns CDR1 MGHRA and CDR2 YSYEKL. This CDR3 has 16 residues. Losses at the gene ends were 4 bases for V and 4 bases for J; bases not matched to a gene: 5. In DNA form, the CDR3 reads TGCGCCAGCAGCCGCTTACTAGCGGGAGTCACCGGGGAGCTGTTTTTT. This translates into CASSRLLAGVTGELFF.

In nucleotides, the CDR3 is TGTGCCAGCAGCTTAACCGGACAGGGGGGAGGCTACACCTTC. Translating gives CASSLTGQGGGYTF. This chain joins TRBV11-2 and TRBJ1-2; 10 bases align to TRBD1. V dropped 2 bases and J dropped 8; count of bases not matched to a gene: 5. From germline, CDR1 is SGHAT and CDR2 FQNNGV. This CDR3 spans 14 amino acids. Looking up the rest from reference TRBV11-2 and TRBJ1-2 gives the full variable domain: EAGVAQSPRYKIIEKRQSVAFWCNPISGHATLYWYQQILGQGPKLLIQFQNNGVVDDSQLPKDRFSAERLKGVDSTLKIQPAKLEDSAVYLCASSLTGQGGGYTFGSGTRLTVV.

The J gene is TRBJ1-2, the V gene TRBV12-5, with a tentative D call TRBD1 (6 bases). The V end was cut by 10 bases, the J end by 3 bases, with 15 bases between. This CDR3 has 13 residues. CDR1 is LGHNT, CDR2 FRNRAP, per germline. In DNA form, the CDR3 reads TGTGCTACAAAACCAGGGGTAGACTATGGCTACACCTTC. Its protein product is CATKPGVDYGYTF.

The gene calls are TRBV6-1 and TRBJ2-7; unclear D gene. V was clipped by 0 bases and J by 2 bases, with 8 bases between them. Germline V lookup: CDR1 MNHNS, CDR2 SASEGT. The CDR3 loop spans 14 amino acids. The CDR3 region is CASSEAVGTYEQYF. The CDR3 nucleotides read TGTGCCAGCAGTGAAGCGGTAGGCACCTACGAGCAGTACTTC.

This chain connects TRBV29-1 to TRBJ2-3, with D perhaps matching TRBD2 (5 bases). Germline-derived CDR1 and CDR2 are SQVTM and ANQGSEA. Trimming removed 0 bases at V and 3 bases at J, with 16 bases between. This CDR3 spans 16 amino acids. This CDR3 is CSVEDPMGSGTDTQYF. The CDR3 DNA reads TGCAGCGTTGAAGACCCAATGGGGTCGGGGACAGATACGCAGTATTTT.

V gene TRBV5-1 combines with J gene TRBJ2-2; D possibly corresponds to TRBD2 (6 bases). This CDR3 region has 13 residues. Deletions cut 6 bases from V and 3 bases from J, with 9 bases between. The germline gives CDR1 SGHRS, CDR2 YFSETQ. This chain's CDR3 is CASTGGDTGELFF. The CDR3 coding sequence is TGCGCCAGCACCGGGGGAGACACCGGGGAGCTGTTTTTT.

This chain connects TRBV27 to TRBJ2-7; 9 bases align to TRBD1. Trimming at V came to 4 bases and at J to 3 bases, leaving 1 base not matched to a gene. The CDR3 loop spans 13 amino acids. From germline, CDR1 is MNHEY and CDR2 SMNVEV (reference sequence). The CDR3 DNA sequence: TGTGCCAGCAGTTGGGGACAGGGCTACGAGCAGTACTTC. This sequence encodes CASSWGQGYEQYF.

The chain carries TRBV28 and TRBJ2-2; TRBD2 matches at 9 bases. The CDR3 is 15 residues long. Germline CDR1 and CDR2: MDHEN and SYDVKM. J gave up 3 bases and V 4 bases, and 3 bases lay outside the gene matches. DNA of the CDR3: TGTGCCAGCAGTTATACTAGCGGGTACACCGGGGAGCTGTTTTTT. Encoded protein: CASSYTSGYTGELFF.

This clone was counted once. CDR3 nucleotides: TGTGCCAGCAGCTCCTCCCGGGACTCCCGGCTCGAGCAGTACTTC. Protein sequence: CASSSSRDSRLEQYF. The chain links TRBV28 to TRBJ2-7, with D possibly matching TRBD2 (6 bases). The CDR3 totals 15 residues. The V gene's germline CDR1 is MDHEN and CDR2 SYDVKM. The V gene lost 6 bases and the J gene lost 6 bases, with 21 bases spanning the gap.

The CDR3 sequence: CASSQGAGLNSYEQYF. CDR3 in DNA: TGTGCCAGCAGCCAAGGAGCGGGCCTAAACTCCTACGAGCAGTACTTC. The V and J genes are TRBV11-3 and TRBJ2-5, with a weak D call TRBD2 (6 bases). The closer fit of TRBJ2-7 to the DNA end suggests the J call may be wrong. Germline-derived CDR1 and CDR2 are SGHNT and YENEEA. This CDR3 contains 16 residues.

This chain uses TRBV15 with TRBJ2-5, with 8 positions matching TRBD1. Germline loops: CDR1 LNHNV, CDR2 YYDKDF (reference sequence). With 1 base clipped from V and 3 bases from J, the junction kept 7 bases outside the gene matches. The CDR3 totals 16 residues. CDR3 DNA sequence: TGTGCCACCAGCAGAGTCGGGACAGGATCCAAAGAGACCCAGTACTTC. This translates into CATSRVGTGSKETQYF.